These 20 T cell receptor beta chains share one sample of origin, sequenced in a study of cytomegalovirus exposure and HLA in healthy donors. This PCR relied on a set of 60 Vbeta primers and 13 Jbeta primers. Here immunoSEQ multiplex PCR was the method, and the copy in TCRdb shows in-frame clones only, minus some. The table records 140,000 or so clones, about 80% of them present only once. The sample was PBMCs. Source of these receptors: a woman in her sixties or seventies in good health and CMV-seropositive.

This chain links TRBV9 with TRBJ2-3, with 9 bases fitting TRBD2. Germline V lookup: CDR1 SGDLS, CDR2 YYNGEE. The CDR3 totals 16 residues. V shed 4 bases, J shed 3 bases, and the junction held 9 bases outside the gene matches. This chain's CDR3 is CASSPFAGGGTDTQYF. DNA of the CDR3: TGTGCCAGCAGCCCCTTTGCGGGAGGGGGGACAGATACGCAGTATTTT.

This clone was counted between two and nine times. The chain recombines TRBV7-2 with TRBJ1-5; D perhaps matches TRBD1 (6 bases). The germline V gene has CDR1 SGHTA and CDR2 FQGNSA. This CDR3 is 14 amino acids long. Trimming cost V 1 base and J 4 bases, with 8 bases left between them. CDR3 protein: CASSLERGNQPQHF. CDR3 in DNA: TGTGCCAGCAGCTTAGAGAGGGGGAATCAGCCCCAGCATTTT.

The chain uses TRBV11-2 and TRBJ1-1; D is uncertain. CDR1 is SGHAT and CDR2 is FQNNGV in the germline V gene. The CDR3 totals 15 residues. V was clipped by 7 bases and J by 4 bases, with 19 bases between them. The CDR3 reads CASIPLAGKATEAFF. CDR3 DNA: TGTGCCAGCATTCCCCTCGCGGGGAAGGCCACTGAAGCTTTCTTT. The variable domain in full, with the rest retrieved from reference TRBV11-2 and TRBJ1-1, is EAGVAQSPRYKIIEKRQSVAFWCNPISGHATLYWYQQILGQGPKLLIQFQNNGVVDDSQLPKDRFSAERLKGVDSTLKIQPAKLEDSAVYLCASIPLAGKATEAFFGQGTRLTVV.

The V call is TRBV4-3, the J call TRBJ2-1, with D perhaps TRBD1 (5 bases). Trimming stripped 3 bases from V and 10 bases from J, with 13 bases between. This CDR3 contains 13 residues. Germline V gives CDR1 LGHNA, CDR2 YSLEER. CDR3 in amino acids: CASSHGPGKEQFF. DNA of the CDR3: TGCGCCAGCAGCCATGGTCCAGGGAAGGAGCAGTTCTTC.

The chain joins TRBV19 to TRBJ2-3; TRBD2 aligns across 7 bases. Looked up from germline, CDR1 is LNHDA and CDR2 is SQIVND (reference sequence). This CDR3 is 16 amino acids long. Trimming cost V 9 bases and J 0 bases; bases outside gene matches: 12. In nucleotides, the CDR3 is TGTGCCAGCGCTCCCACTAGCGTCTCTAGCACAGATACGCAGTATTTT. It is translated as CASAPTSVSSTDTQYF.

The V and J genes are TRBV2 and TRBJ2-5, with 7 bases identical to TRBD1. Germline assignment: CDR1 SNHLY and CDR2 FYNNEI. The CDR3 has 14 residues. The trim removed 6 bases at V and 5 bases at J, leaving 9 bases unmatched. CDR3 amino acids: CASSVREGAETQYF. The CDR3 DNA reads as TGTGCCAGCAGCGTTAGAGAGGGGGCGGAGACCCAGTACTTC.

This chain uses TRBV28 with TRBJ1-2; TRBD1 might be the D (6 bases). In germline, CDR1 is MDHEN, CDR2 SYDVKM. Trimming stripped 6 bases from V and 2 bases from J, with 10 bases between. The CDR3 totals 13 residues. For the CDR3, the DNA is TGTGCCAGCAGCCCGGACAGAAACTATGGCTACACCTTC. As protein: CASSPDRNYGYTF.

The V and J genes are TRBV5-4 and TRBJ1-1; 9 nucleotides match TRBD1. The CDR3 is 15 amino acids. The V gene end was trimmed by 3 bases and the J gene end by 0 bases; junction bases not matched to a gene: 3. Germline V lookup: CDR1 SGHNT, CDR2 YYREEE (reference sequence). The CDR3, as DNA: TGTGCCAGCAGCTACAGGGGGCTACTGAACACTGAAGCTTTCTTT. This translates into CASSYRGLLNTEAFF.

This clone has only one observation. The gene calls are TRBV29-1 and TRBJ1-4, with D maybe TRBD1 (5 bases). CDR1 is SQVTM, CDR2 ANQGSEA, per germline. The CDR3 is 15 residues long. Trimming removed 4 bases at V and 3 bases at J, with 15 bases between. For the CDR3, the DNA is TGCAGCGTTGTGGGGCACTTAGACGCTAATGAAAAACTGTTTTTT. Protein sequence: CSVVGHLDANEKLFF.

The V and J genes are TRBV5-1 and TRBJ2-5, with TRBD1 matching over 7 bases. The CDR3 has 13 residues. The ends lost 4 bases at V and 2 bases at J; junction bases unmatched: 2. Germline CDR1 and CDR2: SGHRS and YFSETQ. The CDR3 DNA follows: TGCGCCAGCAGCAGGACAGGACAAGAGACCCAGTACTTC. Encoded protein: CASSRTGQETQYF. Using reference TRBV5-1 and TRBJ2-5 for the parts outside the CDR3, the full variable domain is KAGVTQTPRYLIKTRGQQVTLSCSPISGHRSVSWYQQTPGQGLQFLFEYFSETQRNKGNFPGRFSGRQFSNSRSEMNVSTLELGDSALYLCASSRTGQETQYFGPGTRLLVL.

The rearrangement joins TRBV6-5 to TRBJ1-1, with 10 bases fitting TRBD1. The CDR3 is 16 amino acids. V shed 2 bases, J shed 2 bases, and the junction held 5 bases outside the gene matches. CDR1 is MNHEY and CDR2 is SVGAGI in the germline V gene. CDR3 bases: TGTGCCAGCAGTTACCCGCGGGACAGGGGAAACACTGAAGCTTTCTTT. Protein: CASSYPRDRGNTEAFF.

The chain carries TRBV18 and TRBJ2-7; 7 bases map to TRBD1. V lost 3 bases and J lost 5; bases outside the gene matches: 7. CDR3 length: 14 residues. The germline V gene encodes CDR1 KGHSH and CDR2 LQKENI. CDR3 in amino acids: CASSPRDSSNEQYF. CDR3 bases: TGTGCCAGCTCACCGAGGGACAGTAGCAACGAGCAGTACTTC. Based on the CDR3 plus reference TRBV18 and TRBJ2-7, the full variable domain is NAGVMQNPRHLVRRRGQEARLRCSPMKGHSHVYWYRQLPEEGLKFMVYLQKENIIDESGMPKERFSAEFPKEGPSILRIQQVVRGDSAAYFCASSPRDSSNEQYFGPGTRLTVT.

The CDR3 is CASSIWQSSNQPQHF. The DNA of the CDR3 is TGTGCCAGTAGTATCTGGCAGTCATCAAATCAGCCCCAGCATTTT. The rearrangement joins TRBV19 to TRBJ1-5; no definite D call. Germline CDR1 LNHDA, CDR2 SQIVND (reference sequence). The V gene lost 3 bases and the J gene lost 4 bases, with 13 bases spanning the gap. The CDR3 spans 15 residues.

The chain employs TRBV4-3 and TRBJ2-7, with D possibly TRBD2 on 6 matching bases. Trimming took 0 bases from V and 5 from J, leaving 23 bases between them. This CDR3 comprises 18 residues. Germline CDR1 and CDR2: LGHNA and YSLEER. CDR3 DNA: TGCGCCAGCAGCCAAGAAATGGGCCGCCGGGACTCCCGCCACGAGCAGTACTTC. Amino acids: CASSQEMGRRDSRHEQYF.

This clone was seen more than once but under ten times. The chain couples TRBV2 to TRBJ2-1; possible D gene TRBD1, 7 bases. CDR3 length: 19 residues. Trimming removed 10 bases at V and 5 bases at J, with 33 bases between. The germline V gene has CDR1 SNHLY and CDR2 FYNNEI. This CDR3 reads CAKSYGGGAAISPHNEQFF. CDR3 nucleotides: TGTGCCAAGTCTTACGGAGGGGGCGCGGCCATAAGTCCACACAATGAGCAGTTCTTC. The complete variable domain, with remaining parts taken from reference TRBV2 and TRBJ2-1, reads EPEVTQTPSHQVTQMGQEVILRCVPISNHLYFYWYRQILGQKVEFLVSFYNNEISEKSEIFDDQFSVERPDGSNFTLKIRSTKLEDSAMYFCAKSYGGGAAISPHNEQFFGPGTRLTVL.

Worth noting for this clone: The sample holds other DNA sequences that translate to the same CDR3. The rearrangement uses TRBV5-1 and TRBJ2-5; 7 bases map to TRBD1. The CDR3 spans 15 residues. V was pared by 0 bases and J by 0 bases, with 2 bases of the junction left unmatched. Germline CDR1 reads SGHRS; CDR2 reads YFSETQ. CDR3 residues: CASSLGDRDQETQYF. Written as DNA, the CDR3 is TGCGCCAGCAGCTTGGGAGACAGGGACCAAGAGACCCAGTACTTC.

In the case of this clone: An end of the junction does not agree with germline; a read error may underlie this. The chain is built from TRBV28 and TRBJ2-7; 15 bases are shared with TRBD2. Germline CDR1 and CDR2: MDHEN and SYDVKM. The CDR3 consists of 13 residues. CDR3 in amino acids: CASSPPGTSGRRF. CDR3 nucleotide sequence: TGTGCCAGCAGTCCACCCGGGACTAGCGGGAGGAGATTC.

V and J are TRBV30 and TRBJ1-1; D gene uncertain. The CDR3 length is 15 residues. Germline V gene sequence: CDR1 GTSNPN, CDR2 SVGIG (reference sequence). V gave up 0 bases and J gave up 1 base, with 12 bases separating them. The CDR3 protein is CAWSVAVRPNTEAFF. CDR3 sequence (DNA): TGTGCCTGGAGTGTAGCCGTCAGGCCGAACACTGAAGCTTTCTTT.

The chain has TRBV5-6 and TRBJ2-7; 11 nucleotides line up with TRBD1. With V trimmed by 4 bases and J by 2 bases, 5 bases remained unmatched. This CDR3 contains 15 residues. Germline loops: CDR1 SGHDT, CDR2 YYEEEE. The DNA of the CDR3 is TGTGCCAGCAGCGAGCCGGGACAGGGGGCCTACGAGCAGTACTTC. Amino acid sequence: CASSEPGQGAYEQYF.

V is TRBV11-2 and J is TRBJ1-5; no clear D. V gave up 0 bases and J gave up 5 bases, with 11 bases separating them. This CDR3 spans 15 amino acids. In germline, CDR1 is SGHAT, CDR2 FQNNGV. This CDR3 reads CASSLDGDLDQPQHF. The CDR3 DNA reads as TGTGCCAGCAGCTTAGACGGGGATCTCGATCAGCCCCAGCATTTT. Looking up the rest from reference TRBV11-2 and TRBJ1-5 gives the full variable domain: EAGVAQSPRYKIIEKRQSVAFWCNPISGHATLYWYQQILGQGPKLLIQFQNNGVVDDSQLPKDRFSAERLKGVDSTLKIQPAKLEDSAVYLCASSLDGDLDQPQHFGDGTRLSIL.